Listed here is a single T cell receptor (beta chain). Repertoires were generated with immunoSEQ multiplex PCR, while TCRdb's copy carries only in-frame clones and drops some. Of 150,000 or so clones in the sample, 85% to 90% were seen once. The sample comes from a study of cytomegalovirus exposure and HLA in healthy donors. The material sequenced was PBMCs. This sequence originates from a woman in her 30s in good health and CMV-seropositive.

The CDR3 coding sequence is TGTGCCAGCAGGCGATGGGGGGGAGGAGAAGATACGCAGTATTTT. Translating it yields CASRRWGGGEDTQYF. This chain links TRBV28 with TRBJ2-3; 7 nucleotides line up with TRBD2. V was pared by 6 bases and J by 5 bases, with 11 bases of the junction left unmatched. From germline, CDR1 is MDHEN and CDR2 SYDVKM. The CDR3 consists of 15 residues. The entire variable domain, with the rest obtained from reference TRBV28 and TRBJ2-3, is as follows: DVKVTQSSRYLVKRTGEKVFLECVQDMDHENMFWYRQDPGLGLRLIYFSYDVKMKEKGDIPEGYSVSREKKERFSLILESASTNQTSMYLCASRRWGGGEDTQYFGPGTRLTVL.